The 21 T cell receptor beta chains given below trace back to one sample, sequenced in a study of T-cell memory formation after mild COVID-19. TCRdb re-derived calls from the 5' RACE reads in MiXCR, one entry per CDR3 protein. Counted here are 250,000 or so distinct CDR3 sequences, 8% to 10% occurring once; the ten biggest clones make up 22%. The sample consisted of PBMCs or a T cell subset sorted from them (not recorded which). The origin of the receptors is a young man who had mild COVID-19 (a few samples of this study predate the infection). Cell type and time point are not known.

With regard to this clonotype: An end of the junction differs from the germline gene, which may be a read error. This CDR3 reads CASSYDTAGTEKLYF. For the CDR3, the DNA is TGTGCCAGCAGTTACGATACGGCAGGAACCGAAAAACTGTATTTT. V is TRBV6-5 and J is TRBJ1-4; D gene uncertain. The CDR3 has 15 amino acids. CDR1 is MNHEY, CDR2 SVGAGI, per germline.

This clonotype was detected only a few times. The genes are TRBV10-1 and TRBJ2-3; 9 bases map to TRBD2. In germline, CDR1 is WNHNN, CDR2 SYGVQD (reference sequence). The CDR3 runs 15 residues. The J segment lost 2 bases and the V segment lost 2 bases, leaving 2 bases of the junction unmatched. The CDR3 bases are TGCGCCAGCAGTGAGGTAGCGGGGGTCACAGATACGCAGTATTTT. Amino acids: CASSEVAGVTDTQYF.

This clonotype occurred a few times. This chain links TRBV5-1 with TRBJ1-1; D is undetermined. Germline V CDR1 and CDR2: SGHRS, YFSETQ. The V end lost 0 bases, the J end lost 3 bases, and 12 bases lay between the germline ends. The CDR3 has 15 residues. CDR3 sequence: CASSLGAAGDTEAFF. The DNA for the CDR3 is TGCGCCAGCAGCTTGGGGGCGGCCGGCGACACTGAAGCTTTCTTT.

The rearrangement uses TRBV6-5 and TRBJ1-1; D is unclear. The CDR3 totals 13 residues. V lost 0 bases, J lost 1 base, and 3 bases lay in between. Germline V lookup: CDR1 MNHEY, CDR2 SVGAGI. The CDR3 reads CASSYSQNTEAFF. In DNA, the CDR3 is TGTGCCAGCAGTTACTCACAGAACACTGAAGCTTTCTTT.

The V and J genes are TRBV7-2 and TRBJ2-5; no definite D call. From germline, CDR1 is SGHTA and CDR2 FQGNSA. Trimming took off 5 bases at V and 5 bases at J, with 12 bases between the two ends. The CDR3 totals 13 residues. This CDR3 is CASSLHTPETQYF. Written as DNA, the CDR3 is TGTGCCAGCAGCCTCCACACGCCCGAGACCCAGTACTTC.

V and J are TRBV4-2 and TRBJ1-3, with D hard to call. This CDR3 spans 15 amino acids. The V and J ends lost 1 base and 1 base respectively, with 8 bases between them. CDR1 is LGHNA, CDR2 YNFKEQ, per germline. CDR3 loop: CASSQGIKSGNTIYF. In DNA, the CDR3 is TGTGCCAGCAGCCAAGGGATCAAGTCTGGAAACACCATATATTTT.

This clonotype was picked up a small number of times. The chain joins TRBV5-1 to TRBJ1-1; D call uncertain. The CDR3 is made up of 16 amino acids. V lost 1 base, J lost 2 bases, and 15 bases lay in between. Per germline, CDR1 SGHRS and CDR2 YFSETQ. This chain's CDR3 is CASSLTIGQINTEAFF. CDR3 DNA sequence: TGCGCCAGCAGCTTGACCATCGGGCAGATAAACACTGAAGCTTTCTTT.

This clonotype has a handful of counts. The V call is TRBV30, the J call TRBJ2-1, with 8 bases that match TRBD2. This CDR3 has 14 residues. The germline V gene encodes CDR1 GTSNPN and CDR2 SVGIG (reference sequence). Trimming removed 4 bases from V and 2 bases from J; junction bases left unmatched: 4. The CDR3 sequence: CAWKGRGAYNEQFF. Here the CDR3 DNA reads TGTGCCTGGAAAGGGCGGGGGGCCTACAATGAGCAGTTCTTC. The entire variable domain, with the rest obtained from reference TRBV30 and TRBJ2-1, is as follows: SQTIHQWPATLVQPVGSPLSLECTVEGTSNPNLYWYRQAAGRGLQLLFYSVGIGQISSEVPQNLSASRPQDRQFILSSKKLLLSDSGFYLCAWKGRGAYNEQFFGPGTRLTVL.

This clonotype was detected a few times. The chain has TRBV6-5 and TRBJ1-6; 7 bases are shared with TRBD1. J gave up 5 bases and V 6 bases, and 4 bases lay outside the gene matches. Germline lookup yields CDR1 MNHEY and CDR2 SVGAGI. The CDR3 loop spans 14 amino acids. The CDR3: CASRGTAHNSPLHF. The CDR3 DNA is TGTGCCAGCAGGGGGACAGCCCATAATTCACCCCTCCACTTT.

CDR3 in amino acids: CASSSGGVAGYTF. DNA of the CDR3: TGTGCCAGCAGCTCTGGGGGAGTGGCCGGCTACACCTTC. The V call is TRBV9, the J call TRBJ1-2; D perhaps matches TRBD1 (5 bases). Trimming pared 4 bases from V and 8 bases from J, leaving 15 bases between. The CDR3 has 13 amino acids. Looked up from germline, CDR1 is SGDLS and CDR2 is YYNGEE.

Many counts were recorded for this clonotype. The chain recombines TRBV9 with TRBJ2-1; 13 bases map to TRBD2. Trimming removed 3 bases from V and 9 bases from J; junction bases left unmatched: 3. This CDR3 spans 14 amino acids. Germline values: CDR1 SGDLS, CDR2 YYNGEE. The CDR3 DNA sequence: TGTGCCAGCAGCGATGGACTAGCGGGGGTTGAGCAGTTCTTC. Residues: CASSDGLAGVEQFF.

This clonotype was seen many times. The chain carries TRBV5-1 and TRBJ1-2; tentative D call: TRBD1 (5 bases). Germline values: CDR1 SGHRS, CDR2 YFSETQ. The ends were cut back, 4 bases at V and 1 base at J, with 14 bases in the middle. The CDR3 consists of 15 residues. CDR3 protein: CASSLTRGDNYGYTF. The CDR3 DNA sequence: TGCGCCAGCAGCCTAACGCGGGGGGATAACTATGGCTACACCTTC.

This chain links TRBV4-1 with TRBJ2-2, with 7 bases that match TRBD2. After removal of 0 bases from V and 7 bases from J, the junction contained 5 bases not matched to a gene. Germline V gene sequence: CDR1 MGHRA, CDR2 YSYEKL. The CDR3 is made up of 15 amino acids. The CDR3 spells CASSQEGGSVGELFF. The CDR3 DNA reads as TGCGCCAGCAGCCAAGAGGGAGGGTCCGTCGGGGAGCTGTTTTTT.

This clonotype was detected a few times. The CDR3 reads CASSETGQETQYF. In DNA, the CDR3 is TGTGCCAGCAGTGAAACAGGGCAAGAGACCCAGTACTTC. This rearrangement joins TRBV28 to TRBJ2-5; possibly TRBD1 for D (6 bases). There are 13 residues in the CDR3. The V end lost 5 bases, the J end lost 2 bases, and 9 bases lay between the germline ends. Looked up from germline, CDR1 is MDHEN and CDR2 is SYDVKM.

In this sample, this clonotype turned up a few times. The gene calls are TRBV6-2 or TRBV6-3 and TRBJ1-5; tentatively, D is TRBD1 (5 bases). In germline, CDR1 is MNHEY, CDR2 SVGEGT. V was cut by 6 bases and J by 4 bases, with 10 bases left in between. The CDR3 is 13 residues long. The CDR3 DNA is TGTGCCAGCAGGGACACACTTAATCAGCCCCAGCATTTT. Amino acid sequence: CASRDTLNQPQHF.

This chain connects TRBV19 to TRBJ2-1, with a possible D match to TRBD1 (5 bases). From germline, CDR1 is LNHDA and CDR2 SQIVND (reference sequence). The length of the CDR3 is 13 residues. Trimming shortened V by 3 bases and J by 4 bases, and 7 bases separated the two germline ends. The CDR3 region has the DNA TGTGCCAGTAGTATCCAGGGATACAATGAGCAGTTCTTC. Its protein is CASSIQGYNEQFF.

This clonotype was recorded many times. V usage is TRBV20-1 and J usage is TRBJ2-1; D is unresolved. CDR3 length equals 14 residues. Looked up from germline, CDR1 is DFQATT and CDR2 is SNEGSKA (reference sequence). Trimming cost V 3 bases and J 2 bases, with 11 bases left between them. CDR3 sequence (DNA): TGCAGTGCTAGCCAAGCGAAAGCCTACAATGAGCAGTTCTTC. Residues: CSASQAKAYNEQFF.

This clonotype was observed a handful of times. V is TRBV11-3 and J is TRBJ2-5; 10 nucleotides line up with TRBD2. The CDR3 is 17 residues long. Germline V gene data show CDR1 as SGHNT and CDR2 as YENEEA. Germline trimming cut 3 bases from V and 4 bases from J; bases unmatched to any gene: 11. CDR3 bases: TGTGCCAGCAGCTTTGAGTGGGAAGCGGGGGGGCGAGAGACCCAGTACTTC. Translated: CASSFEWEAGGRETQYF.

This clonotype was picked up many times. Germline is not matched at one junction end, which may reflect a read error. This chain joins TRBV5-1 and TRBJ2-3, with 7 bases aligning to TRBD1. The V gene's germline CDR1 is SGHRS and CDR2 YFSETQ. This CDR3 is 13 amino acids long. CDR3 coding DNA: TGTGCCAGCAGCTTAGGGGGCCCAGATACGCAGTATTTT. As protein: CASSLGGPDTQYF. Complete variable domain (other parts from reference TRBV5-1 and TRBJ2-3): KAGVTQTPRYLIKTRGQQVTLSCSPISGHRSVSWYQQTPGQGLQFLFEYFSETQRNKGNFPGRFSGRQFSNSRSEMNVSTLELGDSALYLCASSLGGPDTQYFGPGTRLTVL.

This clonotype was counted ten times or more. The J gene is TRBJ2-3, the V gene TRBV5-1, with 9 bases identical to TRBD2. V lost 4 bases, J lost 5 bases, and 5 bases stayed unmatched. The CDR3 covers 14 residues. Germline V CDR1 and CDR2: SGHRS, YFSETQ. CDR3 coding DNA: TGCGCCAGCAGCCGCAGCGGGGGGCAAGATACGCAGTATTTT. This codes for CASSRSGGQDTQYF.

This clonotype came up a few times. V and J are TRBV9 and TRBJ2-3, with 10 bases that match TRBD2. Germline V gene data show CDR1 as SGDLS and CDR2 as YYNGEE. The CDR3 is 18 amino acids. The V segment lost 5 bases and the J segment 0 bases; nucleotides outside the gene matches: 12. The CDR3 DNA follows: TGTGCCAGCAGGGTGGGTAGCGGGGGGTCCTCTAGCACAGATACGCAGTATTTT. It codes for CASRVGSGGSSSTDTQYF.